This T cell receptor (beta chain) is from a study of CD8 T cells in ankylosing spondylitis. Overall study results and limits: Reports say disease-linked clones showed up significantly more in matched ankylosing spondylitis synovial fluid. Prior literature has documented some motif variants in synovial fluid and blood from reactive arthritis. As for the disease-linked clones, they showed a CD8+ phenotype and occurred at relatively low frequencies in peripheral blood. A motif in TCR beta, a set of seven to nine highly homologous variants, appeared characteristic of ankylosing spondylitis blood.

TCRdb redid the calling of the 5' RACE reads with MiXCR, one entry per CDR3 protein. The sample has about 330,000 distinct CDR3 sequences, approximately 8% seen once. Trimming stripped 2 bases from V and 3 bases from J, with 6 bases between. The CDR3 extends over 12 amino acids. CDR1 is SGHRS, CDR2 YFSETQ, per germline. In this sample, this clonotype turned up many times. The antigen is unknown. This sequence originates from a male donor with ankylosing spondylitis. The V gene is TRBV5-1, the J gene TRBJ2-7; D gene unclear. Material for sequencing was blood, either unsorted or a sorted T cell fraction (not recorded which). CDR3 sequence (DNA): TGCGCCAGCAGCTTCGGTCGCTACGAGCAGTACTTC. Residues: CASSFGRYEQYF.